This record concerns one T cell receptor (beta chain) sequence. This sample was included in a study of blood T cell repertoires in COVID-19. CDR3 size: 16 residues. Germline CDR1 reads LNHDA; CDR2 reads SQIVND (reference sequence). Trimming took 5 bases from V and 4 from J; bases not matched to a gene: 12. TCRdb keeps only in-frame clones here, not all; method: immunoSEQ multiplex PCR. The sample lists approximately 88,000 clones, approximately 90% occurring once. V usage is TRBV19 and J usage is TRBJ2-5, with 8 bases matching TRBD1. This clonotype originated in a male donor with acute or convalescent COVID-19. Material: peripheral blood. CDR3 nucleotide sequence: TGTGCCAGTAGTCCCCCGAAACAGGGGGTAGGAGAGACCCAGTACTTC. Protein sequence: CASSPPKQGVGETQYF.